The next 27 T cell receptor beta chains were all read from a single sample in a study of response to subunit inactivated influenza vaccine. TCRdb redid the calling of the RT-PCR reads with MiXCR, one entry per CDR3 protein. The table lists about 830,000 distinct CDR3 sequences, approximately 18% of them singletons. The sample in question was PBMCs from blood, obtained less than 6 days after vaccination. These receptors were taken from a man in his forties or fifties who received an inactivated influenza vaccine.

The genes are TRBV12-3 or TRBV12-4 and TRBJ2-1; D ambiguous. The CDR3 is 15 amino acids. Trimming stripped 3 bases from V and 0 bases from J, with 9 bases between. The CDR3 DNA follows: TGTGCCAGCAGTTTCGGCCGACCCTCCTACAATGAGCAGTTCTTC. Translated: CASSFGRPSYNEQFF.

This CDR3 reads CASSQDRSGPGELFF. The DNA of the CDR3 is TGCGCCAGCAGCCAAGATAGGTCGGGCCCCGGGGAGCTGTTTTTT. The chain links TRBV4-3 to TRBJ2-2; D is unresolved. CDR3 length: 15 residues. In germline, CDR1 is LGHNA, CDR2 YSLEER. Trimming stripped 0 bases from V and 6 bases from J, with 11 bases between.

The chain uses TRBV6-2 or TRBV6-3 and TRBJ2-1, with a tentative D call TRBD2 (5 bases). This CDR3 spans 15 amino acids. Germline lookup yields CDR1 MNHEY and CDR2 SVGEGT. Deletions cut 4 bases from V and 2 bases from J, with 12 bases between. The CDR3: CASSSGGHPYNEQFF. The CDR3 DNA is TGTGCCAGCAGTTCCGGCGGGCATCCCTACAATGAGCAGTTCTTC.

The rearrangement joins TRBV12-3 or TRBV12-4 to TRBJ2-2; TRBD1 matches 7 bases. The V gene end was trimmed by 4 bases and the J gene end by 6 bases; junction bases not matched to a gene: 8. This CDR3 has 15 amino acids. The CDR3 DNA reads as TGTGCCAGCAGTTCTACAGGGGCGAAAGCCGGGGAGCTGTTTTTT. Residues: CASSSTGAKAGELFF.

This chain joins TRBV12-5 and TRBJ2-5; TRBD1 aligns across 10 bases. This CDR3 comprises 13 residues. Germline CDR1 LGHNT, CDR2 FRNRAP. The ends lost 5 bases at V and 6 bases at J; junction bases unmatched: 3. The CDR3 reads CASGVTGGQTQYF. The DNA for the CDR3 is TGTGCTAGTGGTGTGACAGGGGGCCAGACCCAGTACTTC.

The rearrangement joins TRBV6-1 to TRBJ2-7; D is undetermined. The length of the CDR3 is 14 residues. From germline, CDR1 is MNHNS and CDR2 SASEGT. Between the trimmed V and J ends, which lost 7 bases and 2 bases, there was a span of 15 bases. The CDR3 sequence is CASMESGNPYEQYF. Written as DNA, the CDR3 is TGTGCCAGCATGGAGTCAGGCAATCCCTACGAGCAGTACTTC.

The genes are TRBV7-8 and TRBJ2-5, with a possible D match to TRBD2 (6 bases). The CDR3 has 14 amino acids. Germline CDR1 reads SGHVS; CDR2 reads FQNEAQ. V was clipped by 6 bases and J by 2 bases, with 13 bases between them. The CDR3 reads CASRSRDFQETQYF. The CDR3 region has the DNA TGTGCCAGCAGGTCAAGGGACTTTCAAGAGACCCAGTACTTC.

This chain uses TRBV20-1 with TRBJ2-5; no clear D. The V gene lost 2 bases and the J gene lost 1 base, with 11 bases spanning the gap. The CDR3 is 14 residues long. From germline, CDR1 is DFQATT and CDR2 SNEGSKA (reference sequence). This chain's CDR3 is CSARTPYIQETQYF. CDR3 in DNA: TGCAGTGCTAGAACGCCATATATCCAAGAGACCCAGTACTTC.

The gene calls are TRBV12-5 and TRBJ2-5, with a tentative D call TRBD2 (6 bases). This CDR3 region has 12 residues. V was cut by 8 bases and J by 7 bases, with 14 bases left in between. The V gene's germline CDR1 is LGHNT and CDR2 FRNRAP. CDR3 bases: TGTGCTAGTATTGGACTGGGGGGGACCCAGTACTTC. Its protein product is CASIGLGGTQYF.

The chain carries TRBV20-1 and TRBJ1-2, with TRBD1 as a possible D gene (6 bases). The CDR3 is made up of 14 amino acids. Trimming removed 1 base at V and 4 bases at J, with 13 bases between. CDR1 and CDR2 (germline): DFQATT, SNEGSKA (reference sequence). CDR3 DNA: TGCAGTGCTAGAGGGAGAGGGGGGGGCTATGGCTACACCTTC. This codes for CSARGRGGGYGYTF.

This chain uses TRBV15 with TRBJ1-2; D remains unclear. This CDR3 is built from 14 residues. Trimming cost V 0 bases and J 7 bases, with 12 bases left between them. The germline V gene has CDR1 LNHNV and CDR2 YYDKDF (reference sequence). This chain's CDR3 is CATSRDVGVSGYTF. The CDR3 DNA reads as TGTGCCACCAGCAGAGATGTCGGGGTTTCTGGCTACACCTTC.

This clonotype showed up just a few times. CDR3 residues: CASSRDRGMETQYF. In nucleotides, the CDR3 is TGTGCCAGCAGCCGGGACAGGGGGATGGAGACCCAGTACTTC. V and J are TRBV7-7 and TRBJ2-5, with TRBD1 matching 11 bases. After removal of 5 bases from V and 5 bases from J, the junction contained 4 bases not matched to a gene. The germline V gene encodes CDR1 SSHAT and CDR2 FNYEAQ (reference sequence). The length of the CDR3 is 14 residues.

In its sample, this clonotype was seen a few times. This chain connects TRBV29-1 to TRBJ1-4; no clear D. V was pared by 7 bases and J by 8 bases, with 26 bases between. The CDR3 contains 16 residues. The germline V gene encodes CDR1 SQVTM and CDR2 ANQGSEA. CDR3 loop: CSALGHPPGSWEKLFF. Here the CDR3 DNA reads TGCAGCGCCTTAGGCCACCCCCCAGGCTCCTGGGAAAAACTGTTTTTT.

The chain recombines TRBV6-2 or TRBV6-3 with TRBJ1-5; D gene unclear. The CDR3 is 12 amino acids. Trimming shortened V by 6 bases and J by 11 bases, and 14 bases separated the two germline ends. From germline, CDR1 is MNHEY and CDR2 SVGEGT. CDR3 loop: CASSLDPFSQHF. The CDR3 DNA follows: TGTGCCAGCAGCCTAGACCCCTTCTCCCAGCATTTT.

The rearrangement uses TRBV2 and TRBJ2-7, with 10 bases aligning to TRBD1. The closer fit of TRBJ2-1 to the DNA end suggests the J call may be wrong. Germline V lookup: CDR1 SNHLY, CDR2 FYNNEI. The CDR3 is made up of 14 amino acids. The DNA for the CDR3 is TGTGCCAGCAGTACCTTGACAGGGGGCTACGAGCAGTTCTTC. Its translation is CASSTLTGGYEQFF.

V and J are TRBV27 and TRBJ1-5; D uncertain. The length of the CDR3 is 13 residues. CDR1 and CDR2 (germline): MNHEY, SMNVEV (reference sequence). The V end was cut by 3 bases, the J end by 3 bases, with 6 bases between. The CDR3 spells CASSFTNNQPQHF. The CDR3, as DNA: TGTGCCAGCAGTTTTACGAACAATCAGCCCCAGCATTTT.

A note on this clonotype: At one of its ends the junction is not consistent with the germline gene, which may arise from a read error. The chain uses TRBV20-1 and TRBJ2-2, with 9 positions matching TRBD2. The CDR3 covers 17 residues. The germline CDR1 and CDR2 sequences are DFQATT and SNEGSKA (reference sequence). The CDR3 DNA follows: TGCTGTGCTAGAGGGGGCCTAGCGGGGCCGAACACCGGGGAGCTGTTTTTT. It translates to CCARGGLAGPNTGELFF.

The chain combines TRBV4-2 with TRBJ2-1; possibly TRBD1 or TRBD2 for D (6 bases each). CDR1 is LGHNA, CDR2 YNFKEQ, per germline. V shed 3 bases and J shed 8 bases, with 17 bases lying between them. This CDR3 comprises 15 residues. The CDR3 DNA follows: TGTGCCAGCAGCCAGGTGTATCGGAGGGGGGATGAGCAGTTCTTC. This gives the protein CASSQVYRRGDEQFF.

V is TRBV30 and J is TRBJ2-1; TRBD2 aligns across 11 bases. The ends lost 4 bases at V and 13 bases at J; junction bases unmatched: 6. CDR1 and CDR2 from the germline V gene are GTSNPN and SVGIG (reference sequence). The CDR3 is 12 residues long. Here the CDR3 DNA reads TGTGCCTGGACTAGCGGGGGGCCTCGACAGTTCTTC. Translating it yields CAWTSGGPRQFF.

This clonotype was counted only a few times. The chain employs TRBV19 and TRBJ2-5, with a possible D match to TRBD1 (5 bases). Trimming stripped 1 base from V and 5 bases from J, with 14 bases between. The CDR3 consists of 15 residues. Per germline, CDR1 LNHDA and CDR2 SQIVND (reference sequence). Here the CDR3 reads CASSIAAGRMETQYF. CDR3 coding DNA: TGTGCCAGTAGTATAGCGGCAGGGCGGATGGAGACCCAGTACTTC. Looking up the rest from reference TRBV19 and TRBJ2-5 gives the full variable domain: DGGITQSPKYLFRKEGQNVTLSCEQNLNHDAMYWYRQDPGQGLRLIYYSQIVNDFQKGDIAEGYSVSREKKESFPLTVTSAQKNPTAFYLCASSIAAGRMETQYFGPGTRLLVL.

The chain employs TRBV20-1 and TRBJ2-4; D call uncertain. Germline CDR1 is DFQATT and CDR2 is SNEGSKA (reference sequence). V lost 1 base, J lost 6 bases, and 7 bases lay in between. This CDR3 comprises 12 residues. The CDR3 sequence: CSARATLNIQYF. The CDR3 nucleotides are TGCAGTGCTAGAGCCACACTAAACATTCAGTACTTC.

This clonotype was detected a few times. V gene TRBV27 combines with J gene TRBJ2-7; a possible D gene is TRBD1 (6 bases). Per the germline V gene, CDR1 is MNHEY and CDR2 is SMNVEV (reference sequence). The CDR3 spans 15 residues. Trimming took off 0 bases at V and 4 bases at J, with 13 bases between the two ends. CDR3 in amino acids: CASSLSRPGAYEQYF. In DNA form, the CDR3 reads TGTGCCAGCAGTTTATCCCGGCCAGGGGCGTACGAGCAGTACTTC.

The table lists this clonotype with a count of one. V usage is TRBV15 and J usage is TRBJ2-5; no clear D gene. The V end was cut by 1 base, the J end by 4 bases, with 10 bases between. The CDR3 extends over 14 amino acids. Germline-derived CDR1 and CDR2 are LNHNV and YYDKDF (reference sequence). CDR3 nucleotide sequence: TGTGCCACCAGCAGAGCGCGGCTAGTAGAGACCCAGTACTTC. It yields the protein CATSRARLVETQYF.

This clonotype has just a few counts. The rearrangement links TRBV10-3 to TRBJ2-2; D gene unclear. V was trimmed by 4 bases and J by 3 bases, leaving 9 bases between them. CDR3 length: 14 amino acids. Germline CDR1 is ENHRY and CDR2 is SYGVKD. CDR3 DNA: TGTGCCATCAGTGGGTCAGTCTACACCGGGGAGCTGTTTTTT. Protein sequence: CAISGSVYTGELFF.

The genes are TRBV29-1 and TRBJ2-1; 9 bases map to TRBD1. Germline V gene sequence: CDR1 SQVTM, CDR2 ANQGSEA. J gave up 15 bases and V 0 bases, and 18 bases lay outside the gene matches. The CDR3 extends over 16 amino acids. The CDR3 DNA follows: TGCAGCGTTGAAGACCTTCTACTTACGGACAGGGGAGTTGCGTTCTTC. It yields the protein CSVEDLLLTDRGVAFF.

The chain has TRBV9 and TRBJ2-1; 8 positions agree with TRBD2. The CDR3 consists of 15 residues. V dropped 0 bases and J dropped 9; count of bases not matched to a gene: 8. Per germline, CDR1 SGDLS and CDR2 YYNGEE. The CDR3 protein is CASSVVAGNVGEQFF. As DNA, the CDR3 is TGTGCCAGCAGCGTAGTAGCGGGGAACGTCGGTGAGCAGTTCTTC.

The chain employs TRBV6-1 and TRBJ2-1, with D unresolved. V dropped 6 bases and J dropped 8 bases, with 11 bases sitting between them. Germline V lookup: CDR1 MNHNS, CDR2 SASEGT. The CDR3 spans 12 residues. The CDR3, as DNA: TGTGCCAGCAGCGCTTTCAACGATGAGCAGTTCTTC. Translating it yields CASSAFNDEQFF.